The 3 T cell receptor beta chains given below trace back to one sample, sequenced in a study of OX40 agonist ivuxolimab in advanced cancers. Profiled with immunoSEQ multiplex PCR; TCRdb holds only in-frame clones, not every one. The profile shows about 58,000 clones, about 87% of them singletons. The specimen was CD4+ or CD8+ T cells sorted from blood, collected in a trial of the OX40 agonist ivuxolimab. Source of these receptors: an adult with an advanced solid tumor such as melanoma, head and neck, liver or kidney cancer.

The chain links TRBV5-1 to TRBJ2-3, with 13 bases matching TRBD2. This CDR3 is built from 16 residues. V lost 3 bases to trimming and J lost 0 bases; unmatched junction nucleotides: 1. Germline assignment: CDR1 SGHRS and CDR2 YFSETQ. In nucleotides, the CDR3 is TGCGCCAGCAGCTCACTAGCGGGAGGGAGCACAGATACGCAGTATTTT. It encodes CASSSLAGGSTDTQYF.

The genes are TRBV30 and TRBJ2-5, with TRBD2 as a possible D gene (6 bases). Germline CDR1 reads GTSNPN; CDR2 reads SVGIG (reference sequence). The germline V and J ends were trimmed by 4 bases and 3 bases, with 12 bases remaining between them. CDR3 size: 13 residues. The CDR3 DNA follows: TGTGCCTGGACCCTTGGAGGGGAAGAGACCCAGTACTTC. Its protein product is CAWTLGGEETQYF.

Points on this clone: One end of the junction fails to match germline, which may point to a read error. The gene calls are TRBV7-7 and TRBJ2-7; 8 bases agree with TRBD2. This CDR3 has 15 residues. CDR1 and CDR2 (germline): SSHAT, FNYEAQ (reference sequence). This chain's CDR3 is CASSFGLSRGDEQYF. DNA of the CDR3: TGTGCTAGCAGCTTCGGTCTCTCGCGGGGGGACGAGCAGTACTTC.